This T cell receptor (beta chain) is drawn from a study of T cell repertoires in cytomegalovirus infection. The wider study: Public TCR beta signatures provided an indication of both CMV infection and a matching HLA type.

The study's findings and limits: Clonotypes of TCR beta that were HLA-C-restricted and CMV-specific dominated the ex vivo response. Public TCR beta family frequency separated CMV-and-HLA carriers, including in an independent cohort.

Concerning this clonotype: The antigen remains unidentified.

Each CDR3 protein gets one entry after TCRdb re-called the reads with MiXCR. Of 700,000 to 900,000 distinct CDR3 sequences in the sample, 29% are singletons; the top ten hold around 13%. Germline values: CDR1 SEHNR, CDR2 FQNEAQ (reference sequence). The CDR3 is 15 amino acids. V was cut by 2 bases and J by 4 bases, with 14 bases left in between. The specimen was cultured CD8+ T cells from PBMCs, collected from culture after CMV antigen stimulation. This chain connects TRBV7-9 to TRBJ1-2, with TRBD1 as a possible D gene (5 bases). This clonotype originated in a human donor in good health (CMV status not recorded). Some clones in this sample may be carry-over from other donors' samples. The CDR3 loop is CASSLQGNRTYGYTF. Here the CDR3 DNA reads TGTGCCAGCAGCTTACAAGGGAACAGGACCTATGGCTACACCTTC.